Listed here are 2 T cell receptor beta chains from one sample, sequenced in a study of blood T cell repertoires in COVID-19. Sequenced by immunoSEQ multiplex PCR; TCRdb stores in-frame clones only, minus some. The sample yields roughly 410,000 clones, around 91% seen once. The sequenced sample consisted of peripheral blood. Receptors originate from a woman aged 40 to 55 with COVID-19, enrolled during active disease.

The rearrangement links TRBV7-9 to TRBJ2-5; TRBD1 matches at 7 bases. Germline assignment: CDR1 SEHNR and CDR2 FQNEAQ (reference sequence). V trimming: 3 bases; J trimming: 5 bases; junction bases outside the gene matches: 6. The CDR3 length is 14 residues. This CDR3 reads CASSFADRWETQYF. CDR3 sequence (DNA): TGTGCCAGCAGCTTCGCGGACAGGTGGGAGACCCAGTACTTC.

V is TRBV29-1 and J is TRBJ2-1; D is unresolved. In germline, CDR1 is SQVTM, CDR2 ANQGSEA. This CDR3 region has 12 residues. Between the trimmed V and J ends, which lost 5 bases and 6 bases, there was a span of 11 bases. CDR3 protein: CSVLSGGNEQFF. CDR3 nucleotide sequence: TGCAGCGTTTTATCTGGCGGCAATGAGCAGTTCTTC.